This TCR beta chain was captured by sequencing in a study of PD-1 blockade in mismatch repair-deficient tumors (TCRdb year 2017). About the study as a whole: The trial enrolled 85 to 100 consecutive patients with more than ten mismatch repair-deficient cancer types between 2013 and late 2016, all previously treated and progressing. Tumor-associated T cell clones in the peripheral blood of patients responding to PD-1 blockade were tracked using deep sequencing of TCR CDR3 regions.

In regard to this clone: The antigen it recognizes is unknown. Base qualities were left out, and no much larger clone turns up one base away.

Mismatch repair deficiency in every enrolled patient was established by polymerase chain reaction or immunohistochemistry. TCR sequencing was performed for a few patients who responded to pembrolizumab therapy. In the phase II trial, pembrolizumab PD-1 blockade was tested prospectively in advanced mismatch repair-deficient cancers, no matter which tissue of origin the cancers came from. Peripheral blood T cell samples were collected serially, before PD-1 blockade began and at several time points afterward. Blood sampling time points were reported as weeks after the first dose of pembrolizumab. The CDR3 goes from the cysteine to the phenylalanine over 14 residues. The DNA shown is the 42-base CDR3, in frame from base 1. V and J are truncated by 1 base and 0 bases respectively, leaving an intervening sequence of 4 bases. The germline V gene sets CDR1 to SGHDN and CDR2 to FVKESK. Libraries were built with the immunoSEQ multiplex PCR assay. TCRdb limited this immuneACCESS table to in-frame rearrangements with V and J called. A share of clones is missing; checked studies link under half to unresolved V genes, and the rest is unexplained. The sample data list around 100,000 clones, and 60% to 85% of these were observed just once. The ten largest clones represent approximately 4.7% of the sample.

The research as a whole found: After pembrolizumab, tumor-resident clones, which were often undetectable in blood before treatment, expanded rapidly and then contracted, generally ahead of radiologic responses.

The sample was peripheral blood, taken about 13 months after starting pembrolizumab. This receptor was obtained from an adult with mismatch repair-deficient cancer. The chain joins TRBV14 to TRBJ2-1, with the D gene uncertain. CDR3 loop: CASSQGYSYNEQFF. The nucleotide sequence reads TGTGCCAGCAGCCAAGGGTACTCCTACAATGAGCAGTTCTTC.